This is a list of T cell receptor beta chains from one sample in a study of cytomegalovirus exposure and HLA in healthy donors. The table came from immunoSEQ multiplex PCR; TCRdb's copy has only in-frame clones and leaves some out. Of 300,000 to 400,000 clones detected, around 90% appear once; the ten largest clones hold around 0.88%. The sequencing sample was made of PBMCs. These TCRs come from a man aged 30-40 years in good health and CMV-seronegative. CDR3s include the opening cysteine and the closing phenylalanine or tryptophan. The D gene is left open where the match is weak. Clone size is stated in some rows and not others, as once, few, many or a class when expanded.

CDR3 length	V gene	clone size	D gene	J gene	CDR3 protein	CDR3 DNA
16	TRBV5-6	.	.	TRBJ1-2	CASSLWRHTSFYGYTF	TGTGCCAGCAGCTTGTGGCGACATACCTCGTTCTATGGCTACACCTTC
16	TRBV4-2	.	.	TRBJ2-1	CASSQDLVRGYNEQFF	TGTGCCAGCAGCCAAGATCTTGTAAGGGGGTACAATGAGCAGTTCTTC
14	TRBV2	few	.	TRBJ2-7	CASWIRELGYEQYF	TGTGCCAGCTGGATCCGGGAGCTGGGATACGAGCAGTACTTC
14	TRBV19	.	TRBD1	TRBJ1-4	CASTVRDRVEKLFF	TGTGCCAGTACCGTCCGGGACAGGGTTGAAAAACTGTTTTTT
14	TRBV7-9	.	.	TRBJ1-1	CASSVARGNTEAFF	TGTGCCAGCAGCGTGGCCCGGGGGAACACTGAAGCTTTCTTT
15	TRBV11-2	.	.	TRBJ1-6	CASSLWGAYNSPLHF	TGTGCCAGCAGCTTATGGGGCGCCTATAATTCACCCCTCCACTTT
18	TRBV11-2	few	TRBD1	TRBJ1-5	CASSPRDRGVSTNQPQHF	TGTGCCAGCAGCCCTAGGGACAGGGGCGTAAGTACCAATCAGCCCCAGCATTTT
15	TRBV6-4	.	.	TRBJ1-1	CASRSDRLGNTEAFF	TGTGCCAGCAGATCCGACAGGCTCGGGAACACTGAAGCTTTCTTT
14	TRBV10-1	.	.	TRBJ2-7	CASSEGGSSYEQYF	TGCGCCAGCAGTGAGGGCGGAAGCTCCTACGAGCAGTACTTC
15	TRBV5-1	.	.	TRBJ1-2	CASSLRETANYGYTF	TGCGCCAGCAGCCTACGGGAGACAGCTAACTATGGCTACACCTTC
14	TRBV6-1	.	.	TRBJ1-3	CASSPVGSGNTIYF	TGTGCCAGCAGCCCAGTTGGCTCTGGAAACACCATATATTTT
15	TRBV6-1	.	TRBD1	TRBJ2-7	CASSVAGQGIYEQYF	TGTGCCAGCAGTGTAGCCGGACAGGGCATCTACGAGCAGTACTTC
13	TRBV6-1	.	.	TRBJ2-7	CASSDAYSYEQYF	TGTGCCAGCAGTGATGCCTACTCCTACGAGCAGTACTTC
15	TRBV5-1	.	.	TRBJ2-7	CASSIGTGTPAEQYF	TGCGCCAGCAGCATCGGTACAGGGACGCCGGCCGAGCAGTACTTC
13	TRBV19	.	TRBD1	TRBJ2-2	CASRWTGTGELFF	TGTGCCAGTAGGTGGACAGGGACCGGGGAGCTGTTTTTT
16	TRBV9	.	TRBD1	TRBJ1-3	CASSDGQGRVVDTIYF	TGTGCCAGCAGCGACGGACAGGGGAGGGTTGTTGACACCATATATTTT
13	TRBV5-1	.	.	TRBJ2-7	CASSVTSSYEQYF	TGCGCCAGCAGCGTCACGAGCTCCTACGAGCAGTACTTC
12	TRBV18	once	.	TRBJ2-5	CASSPPSETQYF	TGTGCCAGCTCACCACCTAGTGAGACCCAGTACTTC
13	TRBV5-6	few	.	TRBJ1-2	CASSLVWGTGYTF	TGTGCCAGCAGCTTGGTTTGGGGCACTGGCTACACCTTC
15	TRBV18	.	TRBD2	TRBJ2-5	CASRSGLAVSETQYF	TGTGCCAGTCGTTCGGGACTAGCAGTTTCGGAGACCCAGTACTTC
14	TRBV5-6	.	TRBD2	TRBJ2-1	CASLTSGGNNEQFF	TGTGCCAGCCTTACTAGCGGGGGAAACAATGAGCAGTTCTTC
18	TRBV23-1	.	.	TRBJ2-5	CASPSKWGPGEYQETQYF	TGCGCCAGCCCCTCGAAGTGGGGGCCTGGGGAATACCAAGAGACCCAGTACTTC